A selection of T cell receptor beta chains follows, all from one sample in a study of blood T cell repertoires in COVID-19. Clones were read by immunoSEQ multiplex PCR, and TCRdb kept only the in-frame ones, dropping some. This sample carries some 460,000 clones, around 89% of them seen once, and the ten largest clones take roughly 4%. The sequenced sample was peripheral blood. The source of these receptors is a woman younger than 45 with acute or convalescent COVID-19. The conserved cysteine and the conserved F or W are not part of the CDR3 here. Each record gives: clone size, J gene, V gene, CDR3 protein. Clone size, where shown, is once, few, many, or a class for clones that have expanded.

>few|TRBJ1-5|TRBV6-6
ASQGLGSQPQH
>NA|TRBJ1-6|TRBV5-4
ASSLAGGGYSPLH
>once|TRBJ1-5|TRBV30
AWSQTDNQPQH
>NA|TRBJ2-3|TRBV30
ARDRAGDTQY
>few|TRBJ1-6|TRBV30
AWDRVQNSPLH
>NA|TRBJ1-6|TRBV7-6
ASSTGRGPAGGPLH
>NA|TRBJ2-7|TRBV5-1
ASSLAAAGSSYEQY
>NA|TRBJ1-5|TRBV19
ATSDRVFQPQH
>once|TRBJ1-1|TRBV28
GVSDLNTEAF
>NA|TRBJ2-1|TRBV18
ASSPGQGTYNEQF
>NA|TRBJ1-6|TRBV5-1
ASSPSGDSPLH
>NA|TRBJ2-2|TRBV2
ASTAATDWGELF
>NA|TRBJ1-2|TRBV5-4
ASSLRTGGLWYGYT
>NA|TRBJ2-7|TRBV5-1
ASSLDWTAYEQY
>NA|TRBJ2-1|TRBV29-1
SVTDRTSSYNEQF
>NA|TRBJ2-1|TRBV5-1
ASTPIAGGPDEQF